This T cell receptor beta chain was captured by sequencing in a study of blood T cells in healthy people across ages. This CDR3 region has 14 residues. The ends were cut back, 3 bases at V and 2 bases at J, with 11 bases in the middle. Germline CDR1 and CDR2: LGHDT and YNNKEL (reference sequence). Next came a second PCR, run for about 6 to 12 cycles, which used a sample-barcoded 5' primer along with a J-beta primer mix. Each TCR beta cDNA got a 12-nucleotide random molecular identifier. MiXCR, run by TCRdb on the 5' RACE reads, gives a single entry per CDR3 protein. The top ten clones hold around a sixth of a sample with 800,000 or so distinct CDR3 sequences, around 50% of them seen once. As for this clonotype: Its antigen is unknown.

Points from the study as a whole: In long-lived donors, naive CD4+ cell counts and diversity exceeded those of aged donors. Diversity estimated from one million T cells was considered an underestimate. It was not possible, with unsorted PBMCs, to conclusively compare naive and antigen-experienced cells.

The sequencing input was blood. The chain is built from TRBV3-1 and TRBJ2-7, with TRBD2 as a possible D gene (5 bases). The origin of this receptor is a man older than 75 in good health. The CDR3 sequence: CASSHATRTYEQYF. The CDR3 DNA reads TGTGCCAGCAGCCACGCCACTAGGACCTACGAGCAGTACTTC.